This entry lists 25 T cell receptor beta chains sequenced from one sample in a study of memory CD4+ T cells and cytomegalovirus serostatus. The table came from immunoSEQ multiplex PCR; TCRdb's copy has only in-frame clones and leaves some out. The sample includes around 63,000 clones, 75% to 80% of them seen just once. The sort gate was single viable CD3+CD4+CD8-CD45RO+ cells for memory CD4+ T cells. Sequencing input: memory CD4+ T cells from blood. The receptor set was obtained from an adult in good health and CMV-seropositive.

The count of this clone is one. V is TRBV28 and J is TRBJ2-7; D gene ambiguous. The CDR3 has 11 residues. Per the germline V gene, CDR1 is MDHEN and CDR2 is SYDVKM. V was shortened by 3 bases and J by 3 bases, with 3 bases between the two germline ends. CDR3: CASSFFYEQYF. The CDR3 DNA follows: TGTGCCAGCAGTTTTTTCTACGAGCAGTACTTC.

The V call is TRBV6-1, the J call TRBJ2-7, with D perhaps being TRBD1 or TRBD2 (5 bases each). The germline CDR1 and CDR2 sequences are MNHNS and SASEGT. The ends were cut back, 6 bases at V and 0 bases at J, with 15 bases in the middle. The CDR3 spans 15 residues. CDR3: CASRPGTGSSYEQYF. CDR3 in DNA: TGTGCCAGCAGGCCGGGGACGGGAAGCTCCTACGAGCAGTACTTC.

The gene calls are TRBV11-2 and TRBJ2-3; D is perhaps TRBD2 (7 bases). Looked up from germline, CDR1 is SGHAT and CDR2 is FQNNGV. The CDR3 consists of 14 residues. V shed 1 base and J shed 8 bases, with 13 bases lying between them. CDR3 sequence: CASSLGGASGTQYF. DNA for the CDR3: TGTGCCAGCAGCTTAGGGGGGGCTAGCGGTACGCAGTATTTT.

The chain is built from TRBV2 and TRBJ2-1; TRBD2 agrees at 7 bases. Germline CDR1 and CDR2: SNHLY and FYNNEI. J was trimmed by 2 bases and V by 8 bases; bases with no gene match: 3. The CDR3 length is 13 residues. The CDR3 coding sequence is TGTGCCAGCGGGAGGGAGACCTACAATGAGCAGTTCTTC. This translates into CASGRETYNEQFF. Looking up the rest from reference TRBV2 and TRBJ2-1 gives the full variable domain: EPEVTQTPSHQVTQMGQEVILRCVPISNHLYFYWYRQILGQKVEFLVSFYNNEISEKSEIFDDQFSVERPDGSNFTLKIRSTKLEDSAMYFCASGRETYNEQFFGPGTRLTVL.

This chain uses TRBV4-1 with TRBJ1-1; weak D call: TRBD1 (5 bases). This CDR3 has 14 residues. V was cut by 3 bases and J by 4 bases, with 12 bases left in between. Germline CDR1 is MGHRA and CDR2 is YSYEKL. The CDR3: CASSQGPLGTEAFF. The CDR3 DNA follows: TGCGCCAGCAGCCAGGGACCCCTTGGCACTGAAGCTTTCTTT.

This chain joins TRBV27 and TRBJ2-1, with 8 bases lining up with TRBD1. The trim removed 8 bases at V and 9 bases at J, leaving 12 bases unmatched. CDR3 length: 14 residues. The germline V gene encodes CDR1 MNHEY and CDR2 SMNVEV (reference sequence). CDR3 bases: TGTGCCAGCCACCTAACCGACAGGGGTGGTGAGCAGTTCTTC. Encoded protein: CASHLTDRGGEQFF.

The V gene is TRBV6-6, the J gene TRBJ1-4; D gene uncertain. Trimming cost V 6 bases and J 7 bases, with 9 bases left between them. Per the germline V gene, CDR1 is MNHNY and CDR2 is SVGAGI (reference sequence). This CDR3 comprises 12 residues. CDR3 sequence reads: CASRDAGEKLFF. The CDR3 nucleotides are TGTGCCAGCAGAGACGCAGGTGAAAAACTGTTTTTT.

A few counts support this clone. V usage is TRBV10-1 and J usage is TRBJ2-7; TRBD1 agrees at 8 bases. Germline trimming cut 5 bases from V and 5 bases from J; bases unmatched to any gene: 2. CDR3 length equals 12 residues. Germline-derived CDR1 and CDR2 are WNHNN and SYGVQD (reference sequence). The CDR3 DNA is TGCGCCAGCAGTTCAGGGGGCCACGAGCAGTACTTC. Translated: CASSSGGHEQYF.

To note about this clone: This specimen includes other DNA sequences encoding the same CDR3. The rearrangement joins TRBV2 to TRBJ1-5, with D perhaps matching TRBD1 (5 bases). The germline V gene has CDR1 SNHLY and CDR2 FYNNEI. V was clipped by 1 base and J by 7 bases, with 8 bases between them. The CDR3 has 13 residues. The CDR3 DNA reads TGTGCCAGCAGTGAAGGTGGGGCCCAGCCCCAGCATTTT. Amino acid sequence: CASSEGGAQPQHF.

The J gene is TRBJ1-1, the V gene TRBV10-2, with 7 nucleotides matching TRBD1. Germline V gene lookup returns CDR1 WSHSY and CDR2 SAAADI. CDR3 length: 13 residues. Germline trimming cut 7 bases from V and 5 bases from J; bases unmatched to any gene: 7. CDR3 region: CASNPQGWTEAFF. In DNA form, the CDR3 reads TGCGCCAGCAACCCACAGGGGTGGACTGAAGCTTTCTTT.

The rearrangement links TRBV5-1 to TRBJ2-3; D is undetermined. Trimming took 4 bases from V and 4 from J, leaving 7 bases between them. CDR1 is SGHRS and CDR2 is YFSETQ in the germline V gene. This CDR3 has 12 amino acids. The CDR3 region is CASSPGADTQYF. The CDR3 bases are TGCGCCAGCAGCCCGGGCGCAGATACGCAGTATTTT.

Written as DNA, the CDR3 is TGTGCCAGCAGACCAGCGGGAGCAGATACGCAGTATTTT. Translating gives CASRPAGADTQYF. The chain carries TRBV7-2 and TRBJ2-3; 8 bases match TRBD2. Trimming at V came to 6 bases and at J to 4 bases, leaving 3 bases not matched to a gene. The CDR3 sequence is 13 residues long. Germline V lookup: CDR1 SGHTA, CDR2 FQGNSA.

The chain joins TRBV30 to TRBJ1-5; 9 bases map to TRBD1. V lost 7 bases, J lost 1 base, and 11 bases stayed unmatched. The CDR3 covers 16 residues. Germline CDR1 is GTSNPN and CDR2 is SVGIG (reference sequence). The CDR3 DNA is TGTGCCTCCGGACCGACAGGGGGGTTGAGCAATCAGCCCCAGCATTTT. It specifies CASGPTGGLSNQPQHF.

V usage is TRBV18 and J usage is TRBJ2-5; D is perhaps TRBD2 (6 bases). V was cut by 3 bases and J by 4 bases, with 15 bases left in between. CDR1 is KGHSH, CDR2 LQKENI, per germline. There are 15 residues in the CDR3. Written as DNA, the CDR3 is TGTGCCAGCTCACCTGGGACTCCGAAGGGAGAGACCCAGTACTTC. The encoded protein is CASSPGTPKGETQYF.

The chain recombines TRBV7-2 with TRBJ1-1, with D tentatively TRBD1 (5 bases). The CDR3 spans 14 residues. The V end lost 1 base, the J end lost 4 bases, and 10 bases lay between the germline ends. Germline CDR1 reads SGHTA; CDR2 reads FQGNSA. The CDR3 loop reads CASSLGGGSTEAFF. For the CDR3, the DNA is TGTGCCAGCAGCTTAGGCGGGGGATCCACTGAAGCTTTCTTT. Full variable domain (rest looked up from reference TRBV7-2 and TRBJ1-1): GAGVSQSPSNKVTEKGKDVELRCDPISGHTALYWYRQSLGQGLEFLIYFQGNSAPDKSGLPSDRFSAERTGGSVSTLTIQRTQQEDSAVYLCASSLGGGSTEAFFGQGTRLTVV.

J is TRBJ1-4 and V is TRBV19; D gene ambiguous. The V end was cut by 7 bases, the J end by 7 bases, with 16 bases between. The germline V gene has CDR1 LNHDA and CDR2 SQIVND (reference sequence). The CDR3 loop spans 14 amino acids. For the CDR3, the DNA is TGTGCCAGTAACCCTCGTGGGGAGGGTGAAAAACTGTTTTTT. Its translation is CASNPRGEGEKLFF.

J is TRBJ1-4 and V is TRBV27; D might be TRBD1 (6 bases). Germline CDR1 reads MNHEY; CDR2 reads SMNVEV (reference sequence). This CDR3 has 13 amino acids. V was pared by 3 bases and J by 5 bases, with 7 bases between. For the CDR3, the DNA is TGTGCCAGCAGTTTGGGACAAAATGAAAAACTGTTTTTT. This codes for CASSLGQNEKLFF.

This clone was picked up a small number of times. The chain combines TRBV28 with TRBJ2-7, with a possible D match to TRBD2 (5 bases). Trimming left V 6 bases short and J 2 bases short, with 14 bases between. Looked up from germline, CDR1 is MDHEN and CDR2 is SYDVKM. This CDR3 is built from 14 residues. CDR3 sequence reads: CASSPSTGTYEQYF. CDR3 nucleotides: TGTGCCAGCAGCCCCAGTACGGGGACCTACGAGCAGTACTTC.

The rearrangement uses TRBV7-9 and TRBJ2-1; D is uncertain. The V end lost 2 bases, the J end lost 5 bases, and 10 bases lay between the germline ends. The V gene's germline CDR1 is SEHNR and CDR2 FQNEAQ (reference sequence). This CDR3 contains 14 residues. CDR3 sequence: CASSLMQSDNEQFF. The CDR3 DNA follows: TGTGCCAGCAGCTTAATGCAATCAGACAATGAGCAGTTCTTC.

This chain connects TRBV28 to TRBJ2-1; 15 bases align to TRBD2. CDR1 and CDR2 (germline): MDHEN, SYDVKM. J was trimmed by 2 bases and V by 6 bases; bases with no gene match: 8. This CDR3 comprises 18 residues. The CDR3 loop reads CASRRGTSGRYAYNEQFF. DNA of the CDR3: TGTGCCAGCAGGAGGGGGACTAGCGGGAGGTACGCCTACAATGAGCAGTTCTTC.

This clone was seen a few times. The CDR3 loop reads CASSPEQHYGYTF. The CDR3 region has the DNA TGTGCCAGCAGCCCGGAACAGCACTATGGCTACACCTTC. This chain connects TRBV5-4 to TRBJ1-2; D ambiguous. The CDR3 length is 13 residues. Per germline, CDR1 SGHNT and CDR2 YYREEE (reference sequence). V was shortened by 4 bases and J by 3 bases, with 10 bases between the two germline ends.

The rearrangement uses TRBV6-6 and TRBJ2-7; TRBD1 is a possible D gene (5 bases). CDR3 length: 13 amino acids. Germline V gene lookup returns CDR1 MNHNY and CDR2 SVGAGI (reference sequence). The ends were cut back, 2 bases at V and 2 bases at J, with 7 bases in the middle. The CDR3, as DNA: TGTGCCAGCAGTTACGACAGTACCTACGAGCAGTACTTC. As protein: CASSYDSTYEQYF.

The chain combines TRBV6-6 with TRBJ2-1; D remains ambiguous. V was trimmed by 5 bases and J by 3 bases, leaving 2 bases between them. Germline lookup yields CDR1 MNHNY and CDR2 SVGAGI (reference sequence). The CDR3 covers 11 residues. The CDR3 here is CASSLYNEQFF. The CDR3 DNA reads TGTGCCAGCAGTCTCTACAATGAGCAGTTCTTC.

V usage is TRBV7-6 and J usage is TRBJ2-5; D possibly uses TRBD1 or TRBD2 (6 bases each). The CDR3 has 18 residues. Germline V gene data show CDR1 as SGHVS and CDR2 as FNYEAQ. Trimming shortened V by 0 bases and J by 1 base, and 18 bases separated the two germline ends. CDR3 DNA sequence: TGTGCCAGCAGCTTAGCTAGCTACCTAGGGGGAGGCCAAGAGACCCAGTACTTC. This encodes CASSLASYLGGGQETQYF. Full variable domain (remainder filled in from reference TRBV7-6 and TRBJ2-5): GAGVSQSPRYKVTKRGQDVALRCDPISGHVSLYWYRQALGQGPEFLTYFNYEAQQDKSGLPNDRFSAERPEGSISTLTIQRTEQRDSAMYRCASSLASYLGGGQETQYFGPGTRLLVL.

The gene calls are TRBV5-5 and TRBJ1-1; D not certain. CDR3 length: 13 residues. Deletions cut 0 bases from V and 1 base from J, with 4 bases between. Germline-derived CDR1 and CDR2 are SGHKS and YYEKEE (reference sequence). CDR3 DNA: TGTGCCAGCAGCTTGGCCGGGAACACTGAAGCTTTCTTT. Amino acids: CASSLAGNTEAFF.